This TCR beta chain is drawn from a study of memory CD4+ T cells and cytomegalovirus serostatus. Study background: Healthy Belgian adult donors included several CMV-positive and 24 CMV-negative people.

The ends lost 8 bases at V and 8 bases at J; junction bases unmatched: 6. Germline lookup yields CDR1 ENHRY and CDR2 SYGVKD. The CDR3 consists of 12 residues. Points from the study as a whole: Of approximately 160 reported CMV TCRbeta sequences, around 62 were found in memory CD4+ repertoires. Repertoires predicted CMV serostatus with median bootstrapped AUC of roughly 0.95.

Single viable CD3+CD4+CD8-CD45RO+ cells were sorted as the memory CD4+ T cells. Authors' data handling: Out-of-frame sequences were removed, leaving 2 million or so distinct TCRbeta sequences. Sequencing was performed with immunoSEQ multiplex PCR; in TCRdb, only in-frame clones are kept and a portion is missing. The V and J calls and clone size come from that table; D and trimming were worked out from the DNA. The sample records some 47,000 clones, under 80% being singletons. A note on this clone: The antigen is unknown.

The chain uses TRBV10-3 and TRBJ1-2; 9 bases align to TRBD1. Source material: memory CD4+ T cells from blood. The receptor's source is an adult in good health and CMV-seronegative. CDR3 sequence (DNA): TGTGCCATCCTGACAGGGGGAGAAGGCTACACCTTC. This encodes CAILTGGEGYTF.